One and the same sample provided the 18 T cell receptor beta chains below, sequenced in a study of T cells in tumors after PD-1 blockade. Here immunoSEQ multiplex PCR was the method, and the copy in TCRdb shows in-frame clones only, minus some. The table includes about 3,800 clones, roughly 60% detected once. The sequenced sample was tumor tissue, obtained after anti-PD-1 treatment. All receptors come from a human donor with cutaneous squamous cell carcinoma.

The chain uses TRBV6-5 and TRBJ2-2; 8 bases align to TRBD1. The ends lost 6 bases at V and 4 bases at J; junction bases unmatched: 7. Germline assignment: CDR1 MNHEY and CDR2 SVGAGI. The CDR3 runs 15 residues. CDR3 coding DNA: TGTGCCAGCAGACCCGGACAGGGCGCCACCGGGGAGCTGTTTTTT. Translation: CASRPGQGATGELFF.

CDR3 residues: CASSERYTDTQYF. The CDR3 DNA follows: TGTGCCAGCAGTGAAAGGTACACAGATACGCAGTATTTT. This chain uses TRBV6-4 with TRBJ2-3; D is ambiguous. CDR3 size: 13 residues. Germline values: CDR1 MRHNA, CDR2 SNTAGT. Trimming took off 3 bases at V and 2 bases at J, with 6 bases between the two ends.

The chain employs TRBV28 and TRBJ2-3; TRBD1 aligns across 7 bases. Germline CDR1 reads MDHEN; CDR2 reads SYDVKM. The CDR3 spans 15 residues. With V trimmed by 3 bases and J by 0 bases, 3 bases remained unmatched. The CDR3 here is CASSFRTGSTDTQYF. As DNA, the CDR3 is TGTGCCAGCAGTTTTCGGACAGGAAGCACAGATACGCAGTATTTT.

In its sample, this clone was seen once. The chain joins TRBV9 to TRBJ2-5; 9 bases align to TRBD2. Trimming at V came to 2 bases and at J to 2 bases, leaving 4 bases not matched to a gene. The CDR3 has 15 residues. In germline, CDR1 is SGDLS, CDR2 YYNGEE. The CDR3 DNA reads TGTGCCAGCAGCGTTGGCGGGGGGGGGCAAGAGACCCAGTACTTC. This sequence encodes CASSVGGGGQETQYF.

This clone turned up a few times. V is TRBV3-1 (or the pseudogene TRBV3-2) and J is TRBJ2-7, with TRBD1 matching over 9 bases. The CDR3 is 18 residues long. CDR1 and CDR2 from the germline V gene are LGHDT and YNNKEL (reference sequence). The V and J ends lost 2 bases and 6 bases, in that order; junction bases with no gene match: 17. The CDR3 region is CASSQLYPRGQGSGEQYF. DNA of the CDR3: TGTGCCAGCAGCCAATTGTATCCCCGAGGACAGGGGTCCGGCGAGCAGTACTTC.

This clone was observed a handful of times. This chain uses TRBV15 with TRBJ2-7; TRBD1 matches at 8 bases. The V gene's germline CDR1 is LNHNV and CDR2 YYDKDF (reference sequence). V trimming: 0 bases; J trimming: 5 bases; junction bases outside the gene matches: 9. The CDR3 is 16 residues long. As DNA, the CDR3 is TGTGCCACCAGCAGAGATCTTGTTCAGGGGGCGCACGAGCAGTACTTC. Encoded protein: CATSRDLVQGAHEQYF.

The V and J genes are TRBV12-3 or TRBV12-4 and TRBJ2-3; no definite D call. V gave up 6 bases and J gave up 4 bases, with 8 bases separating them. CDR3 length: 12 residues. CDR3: CASSAEPDTQYF. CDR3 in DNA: TGTGCCAGCAGCGCCGAACCAGATACGCAGTATTTT.

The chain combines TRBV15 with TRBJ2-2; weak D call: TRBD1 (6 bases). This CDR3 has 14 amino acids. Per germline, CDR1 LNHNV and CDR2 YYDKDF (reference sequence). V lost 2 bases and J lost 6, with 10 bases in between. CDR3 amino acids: CATSRNRASGELFF. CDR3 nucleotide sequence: TGTGCCACCAGCAGAAACAGGGCATCCGGGGAGCTGTTTTTT.

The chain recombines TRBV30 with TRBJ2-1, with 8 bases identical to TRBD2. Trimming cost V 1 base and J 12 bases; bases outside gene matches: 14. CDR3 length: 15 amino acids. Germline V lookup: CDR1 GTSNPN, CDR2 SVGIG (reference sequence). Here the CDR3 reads CAWSAREGPLLGQFF. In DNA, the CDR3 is TGTGCCTGGAGTGCTCGGGAGGGGCCCCTCCTTGGGCAGTTCTTC.

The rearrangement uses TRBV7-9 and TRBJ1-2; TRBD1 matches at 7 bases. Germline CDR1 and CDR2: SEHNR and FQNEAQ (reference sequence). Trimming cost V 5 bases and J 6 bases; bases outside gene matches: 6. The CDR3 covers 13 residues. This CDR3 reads CASSQQGLNGYTF. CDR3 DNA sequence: TGTGCCAGCAGCCAACAGGGGTTGAATGGCTACACCTTC. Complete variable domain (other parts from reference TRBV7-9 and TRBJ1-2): DTGVSQNPRHKITKRGQNVTFRCDPISEHNRLYWYRQTLGQGPEFLTYFQNEAQLEKSRLLSDRFSAERPKGSFSTLEIQRTEQGDSAMYLCASSQQGLNGYTFGSGTRLTVV.

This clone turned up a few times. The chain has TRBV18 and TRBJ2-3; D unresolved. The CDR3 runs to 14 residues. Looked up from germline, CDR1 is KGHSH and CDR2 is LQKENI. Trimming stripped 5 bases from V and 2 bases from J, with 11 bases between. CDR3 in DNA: TGTGCCAGCTCAGAGTCGGCGAACACAGATACGCAGTATTTT. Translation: CASSESANTDTQYF.

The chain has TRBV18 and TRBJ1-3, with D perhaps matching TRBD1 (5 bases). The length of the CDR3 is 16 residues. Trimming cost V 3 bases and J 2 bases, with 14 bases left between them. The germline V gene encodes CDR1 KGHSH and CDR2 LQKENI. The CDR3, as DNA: TGTGCCAGCTCACCGGGGCAGACTGTTACTGGAAACACCATATATTTT. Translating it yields CASSPGQTVTGNTIYF.

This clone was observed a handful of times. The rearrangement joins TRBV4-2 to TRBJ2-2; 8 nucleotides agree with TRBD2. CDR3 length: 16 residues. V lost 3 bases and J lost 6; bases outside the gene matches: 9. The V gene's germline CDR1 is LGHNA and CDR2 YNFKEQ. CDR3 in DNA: TGTGCCAGCAGCCAGTACGGGCGGGGGGAATCCGGGGAGCTGTTTTTT. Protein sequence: CASSQYGRGESGELFF.

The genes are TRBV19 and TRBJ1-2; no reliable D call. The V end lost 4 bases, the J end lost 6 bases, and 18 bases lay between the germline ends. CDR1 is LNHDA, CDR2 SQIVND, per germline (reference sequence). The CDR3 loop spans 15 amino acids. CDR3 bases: TGTGCCAGTAGTAGGAGGGCGGCGTCAGTGGATGGCTACACCTTC. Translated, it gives CASSRRAASVDGYTF.

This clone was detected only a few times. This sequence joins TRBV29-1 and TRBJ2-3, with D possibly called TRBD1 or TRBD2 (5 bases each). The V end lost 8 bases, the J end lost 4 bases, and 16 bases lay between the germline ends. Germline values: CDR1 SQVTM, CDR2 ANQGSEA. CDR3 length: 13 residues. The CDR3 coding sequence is TGCAGCTGGGGGTACACCTTGGCAGATACGCAGTATTTT. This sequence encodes CSWGYTLADTQYF.

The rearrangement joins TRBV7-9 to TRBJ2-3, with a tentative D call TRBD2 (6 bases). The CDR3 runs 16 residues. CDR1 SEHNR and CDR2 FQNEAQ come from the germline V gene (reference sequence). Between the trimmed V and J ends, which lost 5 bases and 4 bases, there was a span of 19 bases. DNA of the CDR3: TGTGCCAGCAGCCCAAATGGGGGGATAGATGCAGATACGCAGTATTTT. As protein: CASSPNGGIDADTQYF. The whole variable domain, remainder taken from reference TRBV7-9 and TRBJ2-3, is DTGVSQNPRHKITKRGQNVTFRCDPISEHNRLYWYRQTLGQGPEFLTYFQNEAQLEKSRLLSDRFSAERPKGSFSTLEIQRTEQGDSAMYLCASSPNGGIDADTQYFGPGTRLTVL.

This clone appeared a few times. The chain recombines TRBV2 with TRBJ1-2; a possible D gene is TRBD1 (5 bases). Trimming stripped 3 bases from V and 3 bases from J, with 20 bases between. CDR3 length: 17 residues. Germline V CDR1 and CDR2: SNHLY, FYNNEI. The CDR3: CASSEFEQVKGDYGYTF. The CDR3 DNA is TGTGCCAGCAGTGAGTTTGAACAGGTCAAAGGGGACTATGGCTACACCTTC.

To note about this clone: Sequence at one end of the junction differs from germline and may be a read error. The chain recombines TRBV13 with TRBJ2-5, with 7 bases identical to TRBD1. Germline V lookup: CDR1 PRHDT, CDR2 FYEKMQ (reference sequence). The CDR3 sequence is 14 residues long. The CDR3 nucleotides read TGTGCCAGCAGCCTAGGACAGGACTGGGGAACCCAGTACTTC. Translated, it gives CASSLGQDWGTQYF. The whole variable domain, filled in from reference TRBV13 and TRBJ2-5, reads AAGVIQSPRHLIKEKRETATLKCYPIPRHDTVYWYQQGPGQDPQFLISFYEKMQSDKGSIPDRFSAQQFSDYHSELNMSSLELGDSALYFCASSLGQDWGTQYFGPGTRLLVL.